Following are 15 T cell receptor beta chains from one sample sequenced in a study of shared clonotypes between healthy human individuals. Here immunoSEQ multiplex PCR was the method, and the copy in TCRdb shows in-frame clones only, minus some. The sample contains around 2,000,000 clones, about 95% of which appear only once. The naive CD8 fraction comprised CD45RO-negative cells positively selected for CCR7 and excluded terminally differentiated effector memory CD45RA+ cells. Sequencing used naive CD8+ T cells sorted from blood. All receptors come from a man aged 18-30 years in good health.

The chain uses TRBV27 and TRBJ2-7; maybe TRBD1 (5 bases). Germline loops: CDR1 MNHEY, CDR2 SMNVEV (reference sequence). Trimming pared 5 bases from V and 3 bases from J, leaving 14 bases between. This CDR3 is 14 amino acids long. This CDR3 is CASSVTVSGYEQYF. The CDR3 DNA reads TGTGCCAGCAGTGTGACAGTCTCCGGCTACGAGCAGTACTTC.

The rearrangement joins TRBV19 to TRBJ1-2, with a possible D match to TRBD1 (5 bases). This CDR3 spans 19 amino acids. Per germline, CDR1 LNHDA and CDR2 SQIVND (reference sequence). Trimming removed 5 bases at V and 8 bases at J, with 33 bases between. The CDR3 is CASSFLSPNRKGSEQGYTF. Written as DNA, the CDR3 is TGTGCCAGTAGTTTCCTTTCTCCCAACCGGAAGGGGAGTGAGCAAGGCTACACCTTC.

This clone has just one count. V and J are TRBV10-2 and TRBJ1-4, with TRBD1 matching 11 bases. The CDR3 sequence is 17 residues long. Germline-derived CDR1 and CDR2 are WSHSY and SAAADI. V trimming: 2 bases; J trimming: 4 bases; junction bases outside the gene matches: 6. The DNA for the CDR3 is TGCGCCAGCAGTGAGAAGGACAGGGGGCTTGTTAATGAAAAACTGTTTTTT. Amino acids: CASSEKDRGLVNEKLFF.

This clone was picked up a small number of times. The same CDR3 is also encoded by other DNA sequences in this sample. The chain combines TRBV7-9 with TRBJ2-7; the D is unclear. V was shortened by 5 bases and J by 3 bases, with 8 bases between the two germline ends. Germline loops: CDR1 SEHNR, CDR2 FQNEAQ (reference sequence). This CDR3 spans 12 amino acids. The CDR3 protein is CASSPGGYEQYF. In DNA form, the CDR3 reads TGTGCCAGCAGCCCCGGTGGCTACGAGCAGTACTTC.

V is TRBV30 and J is TRBJ1-2, with TRBD1 as a possible D gene (6 bases). The ends were cut back, 4 bases at V and 3 bases at J, with 12 bases in the middle. CDR3 length equals 13 residues. The germline CDR1 and CDR2 sequences are GTSNPN and SVGIG (reference sequence). This CDR3 reads CAWTSAGDYGYTF. DNA for the CDR3: TGTGCCTGGACTTCGGCAGGGGACTATGGCTACACCTTC.

The chain has TRBV7-9 and TRBJ2-2; D unresolved. Trimming cost V 4 bases and J 1 base, with 10 bases left between them. Germline-derived CDR1 and CDR2 are SEHNR and FQNEAQ (reference sequence). The CDR3 sequence is 15 residues long. CDR3 residues: CASSSRTVNTGELFF. The CDR3 coding sequence is TGTGCCAGCAGCTCCAGAACGGTGAACACCGGGGAGCTGTTTTTT.

The chain couples TRBV15 to TRBJ2-1; the D gene is possibly TRBD1 (7 bases). The germline V gene encodes CDR1 LNHNV and CDR2 YYDKDF (reference sequence). V shed 3 bases and J shed 7 bases, with 16 bases lying between them. CDR3 length: 15 residues. The chain's CDR3 is CATSRGTVGTNEQFF. The CDR3 nucleotides are TGTGCCACCAGCAGGGGGACAGTTGGGACTAATGAGCAGTTCTTC.

This clone was counted once. The V and J genes are TRBV7-2 and TRBJ1-1; no clear D gene. Germline V lookup: CDR1 SGHTA, CDR2 FQGNSA. V lost 1 base, J lost 3 bases, and 15 bases lay in between. The CDR3 has 16 amino acids. Written as DNA, the CDR3 is TGTGCCAGCAGCTTAGTGAGGAAGTCTTTGGACACTGAAGCTTTCTTT. Translation gives CASSLVRKSLDTEAFF.

This clone was seen a few times. V gene TRBV14 combines with J gene TRBJ2-7; tentative D call: TRBD2 (7 bases). Trimming stripped 6 bases from V and 6 bases from J, with 15 bases between. CDR1 is SGHDN and CDR2 is FVKESK in the germline V gene. This CDR3 contains 13 residues. The CDR3 nucleotides are TGTGCCAGCAGACCACGGGGGGCCAGCGAGCAGTACTTC. It specifies CASRPRGASEQYF.

The V and J genes are TRBV2 and TRBJ1-1, with D tentatively TRBD1 (5 bases). V lost 6 bases, J lost 0 bases, and 11 bases lay in between. This CDR3 region has 14 residues. Per germline, CDR1 SNHLY and CDR2 FYNNEI. The CDR3: CASRQDSLNTEAFF. The CDR3 DNA is TGTGCCAGCAGACAAGACAGCTTGAACACTGAAGCTTTCTTT.

The chain employs TRBV11-2 and TRBJ1-2, with D maybe TRBD1 (5 bases). Trimming removed 4 bases at V and 8 bases at J, with 11 bases between. CDR1 and CDR2 (germline): SGHAT, FQNNGV. The CDR3 spans 12 residues. The CDR3 is CASSSAGPGYTF. The CDR3 nucleotides are TGTGCCAGCAGCTCGGCAGGGCCCGGCTACACCTTC.

This clone is a singleton in its sample. The V gene is TRBV6-6, the J gene TRBJ1-6; 7 bases align to TRBD1. Germline V gene sequence: CDR1 MNHNY, CDR2 SVGAGI (reference sequence). The trim removed 7 bases at V and 6 bases at J, leaving 12 bases unmatched. The CDR3 covers 16 residues. The CDR3, as DNA: TGTGCCAGCACCGAAACCTCCGACAGGGTTAATTCACCCCTCCACTTT. It translates to CASTETSDRVNSPLHF.

This clone came up once. The CDR3 here is CASSDIRSFHGELFF. CDR3 nucleotides: TGTGCCAGCAGTGACATTCGGTCTTTTCACGGGGAGCTGTTTTTT. The V call is TRBV6-1, the J call TRBJ2-2; no clear D. CDR1 is MNHNS and CDR2 is SASEGT in the germline V gene. Trimming took off 3 bases at V and 7 bases at J, with 15 bases between the two ends. The length of the CDR3 is 15 residues.

The chain couples TRBV5-1 to TRBJ2-2, with 10 bases aligning to TRBD1. The CDR3 extends over 15 amino acids. The J segment lost 9 bases and the V segment lost 2 bases, leaving 7 bases of the junction unmatched. Germline V gene data show CDR1 as SGHRS and CDR2 as YFSETQ. The CDR3 nucleotides are TGCGCCAGCAGCTTAGACAGGGGGCAGCAGCGGGAGCTGTTTTTT. As protein: CASSLDRGQQRELFF.

This clone was counted between two and nine times. The chain couples TRBV13 to TRBJ2-2; 12 bases fit TRBD1. Germline lookup yields CDR1 PRHDT and CDR2 FYEKMQ (reference sequence). V was clipped by 1 base and J by 7 bases; unmatched bases: 7. The CDR3 contains 17 residues. This chain's CDR3 is CASSLAGQGAPGGELFF. The CDR3 DNA is TGTGCCAGCAGCTTAGCGGGACAGGGGGCGCCAGGCGGGGAGCTGTTTTTT.